The following is a T cell receptor (beta chain) sequence with its context. The antigen is not known. This CDR3 comprises 16 residues. The ends were cut back, 4 bases at V and 5 bases at J, with 20 bases in the middle. Germline CDR1 MNHEY, CDR2 SMNVEV (reference sequence). The data stem from a study of T-cell memory formation after mild COVID-19. The overall study: Largely donor-specific TCR clusters were found. Notes on the study in general: Cross-reactive memory appears to have joined, as suggested by some responding clones showing up in pre-infection memory. The CD4+ clones that contracted clustered mainly within CM and EM, and the CD8+ clones concentrated in EMRA.

TCRdb passed the 5' RACE reads through MiXCR, listing each CDR3 protein once. The profile shows approximately 210,000 distinct CDR3 sequences, about 17% of them singletons. The sample taken for sequencing was PBMCs or a T cell subset sorted from them (not recorded which). The chain combines TRBV27 with TRBJ1-2, with D possibly TRBD1 on 6 matching bases. The clonotype was recovered from an adult woman who had mild COVID-19 (a few samples of this study predate the infection). Cell type and time point are not known. CDR3 in DNA: TGTGCCAGCAGTTCCGACCGAAGGGGGTTTGGATATGGCTACACCTTC. This gives the protein CASSSDRRGFGYGYTF.